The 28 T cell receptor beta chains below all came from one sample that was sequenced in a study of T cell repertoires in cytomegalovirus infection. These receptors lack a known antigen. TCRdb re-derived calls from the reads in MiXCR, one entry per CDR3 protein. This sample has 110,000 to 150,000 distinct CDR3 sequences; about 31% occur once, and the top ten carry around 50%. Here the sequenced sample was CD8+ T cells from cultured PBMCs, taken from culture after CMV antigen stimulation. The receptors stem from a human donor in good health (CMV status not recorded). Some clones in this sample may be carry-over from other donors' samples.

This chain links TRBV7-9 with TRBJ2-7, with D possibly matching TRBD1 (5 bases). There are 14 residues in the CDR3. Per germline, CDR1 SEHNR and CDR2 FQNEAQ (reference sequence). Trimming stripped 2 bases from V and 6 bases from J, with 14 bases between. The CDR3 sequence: CASSLKTAPGEQYF. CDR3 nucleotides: TGTGCCAGCAGCTTAAAGACAGCCCCCGGCGAGCAGTACTTC.

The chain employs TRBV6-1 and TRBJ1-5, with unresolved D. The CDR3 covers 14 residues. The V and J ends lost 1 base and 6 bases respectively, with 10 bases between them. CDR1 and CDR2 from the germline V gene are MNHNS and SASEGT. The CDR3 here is CASSEVGKGQPQHF. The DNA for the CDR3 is TGTGCCAGCAGTGAAGTCGGGAAGGGTCAGCCCCAGCATTTT.

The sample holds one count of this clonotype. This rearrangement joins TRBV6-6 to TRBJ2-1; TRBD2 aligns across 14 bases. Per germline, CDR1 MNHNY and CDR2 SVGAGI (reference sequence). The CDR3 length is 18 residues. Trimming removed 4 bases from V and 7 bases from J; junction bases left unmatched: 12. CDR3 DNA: TGTGCCAGCAGTTTCCAGGGACTAGCGGGGGCGACAATGAATGAGCAGTTCTTC. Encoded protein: CASSFQGLAGATMNEQFF.

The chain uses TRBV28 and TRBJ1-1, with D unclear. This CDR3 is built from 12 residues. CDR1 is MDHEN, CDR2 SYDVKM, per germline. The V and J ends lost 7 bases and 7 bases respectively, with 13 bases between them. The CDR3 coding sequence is TGTGCCAGCACCCAGGAGTGGGGTGAAGCTTTCTTT. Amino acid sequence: CASTQEWGEAFF.

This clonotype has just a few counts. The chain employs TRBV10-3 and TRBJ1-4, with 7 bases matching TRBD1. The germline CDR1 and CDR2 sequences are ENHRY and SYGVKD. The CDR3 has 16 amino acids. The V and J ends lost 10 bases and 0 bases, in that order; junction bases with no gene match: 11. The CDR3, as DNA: TGTGCCACCGGCGGGACAGACCTTTCAACTAATGAAAAACTGTTTTTT. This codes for CATGGTDLSTNEKLFF.

The CDR3 DNA is TGCAGCGGTTATGGCAGCGGGGGGGCACCCGAGCCTCGGGAGACCCAGTACTTC. It is translated as CSGYGSGGAPEPRETQYF. V is TRBV20-1 and J is TRBJ2-5; 10 positions agree with TRBD2. CDR1 and CDR2 (germline): DFQATT, SNEGSKA (reference sequence). This CDR3 spans 18 amino acids.

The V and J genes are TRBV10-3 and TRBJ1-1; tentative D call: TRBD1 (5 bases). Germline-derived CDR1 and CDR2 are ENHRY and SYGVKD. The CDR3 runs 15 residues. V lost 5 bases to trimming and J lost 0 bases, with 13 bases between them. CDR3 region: CAISNQGRLNTEAFF. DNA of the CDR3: TGTGCCATCAGTAATCAGGGACGGCTGAACACTGAAGCTTTCTTT.

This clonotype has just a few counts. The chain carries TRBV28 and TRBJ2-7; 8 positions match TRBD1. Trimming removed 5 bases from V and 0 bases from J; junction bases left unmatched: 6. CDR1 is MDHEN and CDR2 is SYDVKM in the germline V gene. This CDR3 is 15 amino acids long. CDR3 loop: CASSPRTGSSYEQYF. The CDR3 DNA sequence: TGTGCCAGCAGTCCTAGGACAGGGAGCTCCTACGAGCAGTACTTC.

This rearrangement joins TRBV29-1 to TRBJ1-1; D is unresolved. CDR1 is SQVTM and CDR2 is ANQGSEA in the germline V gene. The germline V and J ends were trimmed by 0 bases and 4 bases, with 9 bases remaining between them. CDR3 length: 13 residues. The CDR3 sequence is CSVEDQGGTEAFF. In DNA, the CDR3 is TGCAGCGTTGAAGATCAAGGTGGCACTGAAGCTTTCTTT. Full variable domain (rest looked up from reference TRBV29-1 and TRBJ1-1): SAVISQKPSRDICQRGTSLTIQCQVDSQVTMMFWYRQQPGQSLTLIATANQGSEATYESGFVIDKFPISRPNLTFSTLTVSNMSPEDSSIYLCSVEDQGGTEAFFGQGTRLTVV.

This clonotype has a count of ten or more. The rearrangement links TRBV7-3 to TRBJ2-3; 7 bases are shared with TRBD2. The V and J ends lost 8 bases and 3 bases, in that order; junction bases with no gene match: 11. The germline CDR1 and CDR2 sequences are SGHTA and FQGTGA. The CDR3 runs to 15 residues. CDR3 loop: CASSLVGGITDTQYF. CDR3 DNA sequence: TGTGCCAGCTCCCTGGTGGGGGGGATAACAGATACGCAGTATTTT.

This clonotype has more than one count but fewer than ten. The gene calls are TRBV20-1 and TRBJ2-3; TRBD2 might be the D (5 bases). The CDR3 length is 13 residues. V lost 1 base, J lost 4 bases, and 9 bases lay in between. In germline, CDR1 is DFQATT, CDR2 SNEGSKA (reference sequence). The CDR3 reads CSARVGVADTQYF. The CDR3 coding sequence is TGCAGTGCTAGAGTGGGAGTCGCAGATACGCAGTATTTT.

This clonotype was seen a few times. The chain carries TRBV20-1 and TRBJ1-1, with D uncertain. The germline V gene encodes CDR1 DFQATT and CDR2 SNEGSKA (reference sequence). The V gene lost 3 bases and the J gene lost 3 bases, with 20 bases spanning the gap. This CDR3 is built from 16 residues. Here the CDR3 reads CSASRGNGVFDTEAFF. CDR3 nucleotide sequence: TGCAGTGCTAGCCGGGGAAACGGGGTGTTTGACACTGAAGCTTTCTTT.

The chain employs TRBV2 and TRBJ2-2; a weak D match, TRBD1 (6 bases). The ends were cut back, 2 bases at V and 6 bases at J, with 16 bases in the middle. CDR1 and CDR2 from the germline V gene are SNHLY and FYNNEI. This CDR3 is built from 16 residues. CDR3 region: CASSEHHRASAGELFF. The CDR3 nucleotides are TGTGCCAGCAGTGAACATCACAGGGCGAGTGCCGGGGAGCTGTTTTTT.

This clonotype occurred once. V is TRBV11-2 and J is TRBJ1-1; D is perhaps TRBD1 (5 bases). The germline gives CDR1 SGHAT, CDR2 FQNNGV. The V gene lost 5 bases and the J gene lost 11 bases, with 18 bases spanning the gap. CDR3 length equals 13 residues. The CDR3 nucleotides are TGTGCCAGCAGCCAATCAGGGTTCCGAGGGGCTTTCTTT. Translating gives CASSQSGFRGAFF.

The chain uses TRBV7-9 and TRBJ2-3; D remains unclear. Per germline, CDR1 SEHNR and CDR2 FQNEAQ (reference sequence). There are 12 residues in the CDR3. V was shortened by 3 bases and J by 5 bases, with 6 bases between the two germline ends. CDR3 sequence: CASSFLVDTQYF. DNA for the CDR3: TGTGCCAGCAGCTTTTTAGTAGATACGCAGTATTTT.

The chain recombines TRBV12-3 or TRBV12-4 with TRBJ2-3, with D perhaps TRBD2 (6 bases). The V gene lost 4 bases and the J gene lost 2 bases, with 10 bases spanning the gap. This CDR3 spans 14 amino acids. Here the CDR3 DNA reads TGTGCCAGCAGTTCGGGACTTACCACAGATACGCAGTATTTT. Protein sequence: CASSSGLTTDTQYF.

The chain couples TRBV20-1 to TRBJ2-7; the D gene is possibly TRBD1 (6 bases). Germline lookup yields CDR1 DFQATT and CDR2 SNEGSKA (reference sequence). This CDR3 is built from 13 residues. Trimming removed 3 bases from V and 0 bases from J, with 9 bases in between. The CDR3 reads CSASGDNSYEQYF. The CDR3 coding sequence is TGCAGTGCTAGCGGGGACAACTCCTACGAGCAGTACTTC.

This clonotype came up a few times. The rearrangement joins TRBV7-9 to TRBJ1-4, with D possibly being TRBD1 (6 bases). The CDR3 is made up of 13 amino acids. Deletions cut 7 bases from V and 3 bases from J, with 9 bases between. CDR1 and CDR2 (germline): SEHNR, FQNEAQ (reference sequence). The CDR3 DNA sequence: TGTGCCAGCAACCAGGGGCCTAATGAAAAACTGTTTTTT. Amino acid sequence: CASNQGPNEKLFF.

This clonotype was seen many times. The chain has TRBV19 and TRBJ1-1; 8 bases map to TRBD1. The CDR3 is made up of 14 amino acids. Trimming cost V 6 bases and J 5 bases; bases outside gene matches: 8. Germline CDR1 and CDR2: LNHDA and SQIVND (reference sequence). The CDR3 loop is CASRTVDRETEAFF. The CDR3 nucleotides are TGTGCCAGTAGAACAGTGGACAGGGAAACTGAAGCTTTCTTT.

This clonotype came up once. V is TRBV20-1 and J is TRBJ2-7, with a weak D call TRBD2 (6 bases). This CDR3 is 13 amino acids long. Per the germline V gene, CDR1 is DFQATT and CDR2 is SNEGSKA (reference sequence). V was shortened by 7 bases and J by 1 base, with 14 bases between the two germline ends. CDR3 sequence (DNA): TGCAGTGGGATGGCGGGGAGTTCCTACGAGCAGTACTTC. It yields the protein CSGMAGSSYEQYF.

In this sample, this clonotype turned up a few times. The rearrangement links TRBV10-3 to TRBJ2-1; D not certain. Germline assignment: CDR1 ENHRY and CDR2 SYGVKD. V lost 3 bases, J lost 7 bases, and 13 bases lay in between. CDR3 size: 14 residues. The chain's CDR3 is CAISDPGLKNEQFF. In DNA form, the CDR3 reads TGTGCCATCAGTGACCCAGGCCTGAAAAATGAGCAGTTCTTC.

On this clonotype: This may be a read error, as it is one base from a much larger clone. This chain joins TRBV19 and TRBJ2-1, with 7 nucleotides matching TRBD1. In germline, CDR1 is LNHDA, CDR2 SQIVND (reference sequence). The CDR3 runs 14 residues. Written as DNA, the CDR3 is TGTGTCAGTAGCCGAACCCCCGAGACAGGGAGAAAGTTCTTC. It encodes CVSSRTPETGRKFF.

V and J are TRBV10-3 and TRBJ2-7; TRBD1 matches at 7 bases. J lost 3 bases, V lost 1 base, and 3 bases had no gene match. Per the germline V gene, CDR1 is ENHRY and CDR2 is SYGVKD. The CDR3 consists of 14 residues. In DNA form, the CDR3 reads TGTGCCATCAGTGAGTTCGGACAGGACTACGAGCAGTACTTC. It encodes CAISEFGQDYEQYF.

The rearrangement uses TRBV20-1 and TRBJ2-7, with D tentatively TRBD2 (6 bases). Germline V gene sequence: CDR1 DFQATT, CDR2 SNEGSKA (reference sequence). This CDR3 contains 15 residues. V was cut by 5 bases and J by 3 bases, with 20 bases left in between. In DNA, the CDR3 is TGCAGTGCTCCCCGGGGACTCGGGGCCCTCTACGAGCAGTACTTC. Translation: CSAPRGLGALYEQYF.

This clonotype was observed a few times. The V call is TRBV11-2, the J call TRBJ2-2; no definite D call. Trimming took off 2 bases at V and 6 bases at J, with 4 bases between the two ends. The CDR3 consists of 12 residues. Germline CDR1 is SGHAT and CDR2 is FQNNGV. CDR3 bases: TGTGCCAGCAGCTTATACTCCGGGGAGCTGTTTTTT. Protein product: CASSLYSGELFF.

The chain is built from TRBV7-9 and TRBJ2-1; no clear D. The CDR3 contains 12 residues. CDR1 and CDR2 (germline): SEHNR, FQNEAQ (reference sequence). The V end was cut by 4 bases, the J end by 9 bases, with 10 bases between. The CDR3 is CASSSLSTEQFF. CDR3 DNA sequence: TGTGCCAGCAGCTCATTGAGTACTGAGCAGTTCTTC.

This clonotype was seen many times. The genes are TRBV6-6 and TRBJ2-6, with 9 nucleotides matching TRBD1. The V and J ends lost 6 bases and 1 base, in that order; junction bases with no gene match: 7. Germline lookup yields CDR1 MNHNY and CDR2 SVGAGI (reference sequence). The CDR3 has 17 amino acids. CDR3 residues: CASRWDRVTSGANVLTF. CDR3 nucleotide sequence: TGTGCCAGCAGATGGGACAGGGTTACGTCTGGGGCCAACGTCCTGACTTTC.

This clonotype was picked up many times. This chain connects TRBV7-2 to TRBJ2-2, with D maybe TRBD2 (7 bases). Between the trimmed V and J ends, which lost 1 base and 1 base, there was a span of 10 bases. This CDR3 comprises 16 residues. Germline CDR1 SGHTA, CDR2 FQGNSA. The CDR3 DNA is TGTGCCAGCAGCTTAGGGGGGGGCTGGAACACCGGGGAGCTGTTTTTT. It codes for CASSLGGGWNTGELFF.